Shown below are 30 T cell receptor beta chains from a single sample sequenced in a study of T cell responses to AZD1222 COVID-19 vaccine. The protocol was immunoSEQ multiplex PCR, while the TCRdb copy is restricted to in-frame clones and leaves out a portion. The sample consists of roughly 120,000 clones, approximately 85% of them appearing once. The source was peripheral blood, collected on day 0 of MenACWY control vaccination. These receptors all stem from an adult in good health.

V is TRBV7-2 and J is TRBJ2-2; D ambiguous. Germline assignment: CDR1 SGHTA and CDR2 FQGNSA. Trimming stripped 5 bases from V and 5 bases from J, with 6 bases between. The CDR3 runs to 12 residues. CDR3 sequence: CASSPSTGELFF. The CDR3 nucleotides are TGTGCCAGCAGCCCATCTACCGGGGAGCTGTTTTTT.

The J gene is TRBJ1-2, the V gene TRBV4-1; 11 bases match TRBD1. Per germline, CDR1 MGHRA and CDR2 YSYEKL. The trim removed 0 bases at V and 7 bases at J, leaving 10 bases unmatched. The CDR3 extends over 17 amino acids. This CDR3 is CASSQDPGSGQGGGYTF. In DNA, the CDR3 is TGCGCCAGCAGCCAAGATCCGGGCTCGGGACAGGGGGGTGGCTACACCTTC.

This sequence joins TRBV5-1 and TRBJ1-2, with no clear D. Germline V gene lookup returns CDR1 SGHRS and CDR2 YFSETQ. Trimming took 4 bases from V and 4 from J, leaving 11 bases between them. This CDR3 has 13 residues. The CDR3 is CASSLREVYGYTF. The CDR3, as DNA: TGCGCCAGCAGCCTCCGGGAAGTCTATGGCTACACCTTC.

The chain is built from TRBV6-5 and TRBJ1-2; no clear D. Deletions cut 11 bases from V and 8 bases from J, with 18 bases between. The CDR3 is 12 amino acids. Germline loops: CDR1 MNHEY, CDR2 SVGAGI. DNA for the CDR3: TGTGCCGCGCGGACGGACCCGGCGGGCTACACCTTC. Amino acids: CAARTDPAGYTF.

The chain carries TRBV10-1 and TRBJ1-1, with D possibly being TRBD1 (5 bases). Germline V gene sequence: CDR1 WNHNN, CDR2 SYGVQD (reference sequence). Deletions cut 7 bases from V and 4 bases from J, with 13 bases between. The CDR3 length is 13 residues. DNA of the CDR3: TGCGCCAGCAAAGGGGAGGGGATCACTGAAGCTTTCTTT. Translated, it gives CASKGEGITEAFF.

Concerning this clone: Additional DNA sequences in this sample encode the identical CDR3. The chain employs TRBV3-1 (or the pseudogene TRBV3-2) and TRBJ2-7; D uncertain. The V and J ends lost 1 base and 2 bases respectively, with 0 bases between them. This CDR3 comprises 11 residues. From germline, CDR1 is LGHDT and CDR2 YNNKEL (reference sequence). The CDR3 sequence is CASSQAYEQYF. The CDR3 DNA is TGTGCCAGCAGCCAAGCCTACGAGCAGTACTTC.

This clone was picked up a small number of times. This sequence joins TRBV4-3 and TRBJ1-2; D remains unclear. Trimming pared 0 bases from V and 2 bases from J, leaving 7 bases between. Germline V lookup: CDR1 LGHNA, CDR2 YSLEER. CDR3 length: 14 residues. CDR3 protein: CASSQELGNYGYTF. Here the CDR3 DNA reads TGCGCCAGCAGCCAAGAACTGGGGAACTATGGCTACACCTTC.

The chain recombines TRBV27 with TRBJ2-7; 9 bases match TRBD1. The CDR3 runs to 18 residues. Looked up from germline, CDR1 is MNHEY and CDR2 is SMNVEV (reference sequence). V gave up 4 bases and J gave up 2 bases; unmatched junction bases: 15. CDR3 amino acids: CASSSGTGMYPDPYEQYF. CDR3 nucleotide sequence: TGTGCCAGCAGTTCCGGGACAGGGATGTACCCCGACCCCTACGAGCAGTACTTC.

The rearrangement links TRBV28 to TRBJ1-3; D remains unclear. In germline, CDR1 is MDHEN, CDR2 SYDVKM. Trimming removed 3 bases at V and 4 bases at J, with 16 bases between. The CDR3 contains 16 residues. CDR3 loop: CASSFGKGRIGNTIYF. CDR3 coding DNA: TGTGCCAGCAGTTTTGGGAAAGGGCGGATAGGAAACACCATATATTTT.

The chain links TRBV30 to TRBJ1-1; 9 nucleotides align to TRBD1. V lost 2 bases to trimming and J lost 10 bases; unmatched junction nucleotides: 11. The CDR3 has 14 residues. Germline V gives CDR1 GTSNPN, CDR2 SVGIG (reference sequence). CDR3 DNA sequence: TGTGCCTGGAGTCCCGGGACAGGGAAGTCCGGAGCTTTCTTT. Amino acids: CAWSPGTGKSGAFF.

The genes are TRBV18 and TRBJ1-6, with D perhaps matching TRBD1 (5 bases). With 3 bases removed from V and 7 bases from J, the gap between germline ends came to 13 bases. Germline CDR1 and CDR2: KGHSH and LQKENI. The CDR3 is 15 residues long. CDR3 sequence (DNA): TGTGCCAGCTCACCGTATGGAGGGGACAATTCACCCCTCCACTTT. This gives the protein CASSPYGGDNSPLHF.

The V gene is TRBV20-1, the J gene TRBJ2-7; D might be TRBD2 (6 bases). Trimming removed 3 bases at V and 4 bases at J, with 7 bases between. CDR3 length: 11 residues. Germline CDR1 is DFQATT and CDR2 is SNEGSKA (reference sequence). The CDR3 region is CSASGGYEQYF. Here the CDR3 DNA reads TGCAGTGCTAGCGGGGGTTACGAGCAGTACTTC.

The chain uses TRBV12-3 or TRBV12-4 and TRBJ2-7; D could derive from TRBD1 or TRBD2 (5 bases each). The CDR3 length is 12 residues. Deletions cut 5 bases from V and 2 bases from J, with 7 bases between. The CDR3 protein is CASSQGAYEQYF. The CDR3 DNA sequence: TGTGCCAGCAGTCAGGGAGCCTACGAGCAGTACTTC.

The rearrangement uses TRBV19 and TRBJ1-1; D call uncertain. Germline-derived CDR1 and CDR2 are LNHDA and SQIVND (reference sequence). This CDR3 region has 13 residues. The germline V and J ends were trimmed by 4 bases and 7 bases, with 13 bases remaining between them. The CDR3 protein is CASSSDHLYEAFF. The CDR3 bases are TGTGCCAGTAGTAGCGACCATCTCTATGAAGCTTTCTTT.

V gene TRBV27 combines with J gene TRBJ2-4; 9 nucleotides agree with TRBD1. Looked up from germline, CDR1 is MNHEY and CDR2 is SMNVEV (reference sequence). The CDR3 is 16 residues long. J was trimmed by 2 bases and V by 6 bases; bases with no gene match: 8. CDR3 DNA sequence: TGTGCCAGCAGGTTACAGGGGGCTGGAACCAAAAACATTCAGTACTTC. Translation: CASRLQGAGTKNIQYF.

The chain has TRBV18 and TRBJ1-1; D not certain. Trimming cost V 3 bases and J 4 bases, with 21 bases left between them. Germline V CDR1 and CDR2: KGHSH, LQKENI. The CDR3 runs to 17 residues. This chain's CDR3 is CASSPGDSGRGATEAFF. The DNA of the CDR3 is TGTGCCAGCTCACCGGGCGATAGTGGACGCGGAGCCACTGAAGCTTTCTTT.

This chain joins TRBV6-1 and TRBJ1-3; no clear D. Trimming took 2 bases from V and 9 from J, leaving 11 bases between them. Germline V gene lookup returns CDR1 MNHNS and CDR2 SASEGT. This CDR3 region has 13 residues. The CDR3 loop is CASSELTSPTIYF. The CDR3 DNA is TGTGCCAGCAGTGAACTAACCTCGCCCACCATATATTTT.

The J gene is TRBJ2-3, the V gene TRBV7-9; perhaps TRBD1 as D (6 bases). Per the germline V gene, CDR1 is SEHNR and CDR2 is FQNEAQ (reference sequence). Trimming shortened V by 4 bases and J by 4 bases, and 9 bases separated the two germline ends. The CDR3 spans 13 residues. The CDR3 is CASSWDTPDTQYF. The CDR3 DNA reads TGTGCCAGCAGCTGGGACACCCCAGATACGCAGTATTTT.

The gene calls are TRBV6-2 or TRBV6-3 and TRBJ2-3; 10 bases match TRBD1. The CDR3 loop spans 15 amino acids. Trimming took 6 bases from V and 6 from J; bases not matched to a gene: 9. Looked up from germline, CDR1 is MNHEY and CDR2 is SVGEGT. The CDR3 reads CASSLHGTGADTQYF. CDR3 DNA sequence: TGTGCCAGCAGCCTTCACGGGACAGGGGCCGATACGCAGTATTTT.

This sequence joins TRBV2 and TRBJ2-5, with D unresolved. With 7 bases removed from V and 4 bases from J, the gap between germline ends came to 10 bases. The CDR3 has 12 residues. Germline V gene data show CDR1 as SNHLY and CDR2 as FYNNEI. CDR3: CASTATGETQYF. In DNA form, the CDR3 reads TGTGCCAGCACTGCGACGGGAGAGACCCAGTACTTC.

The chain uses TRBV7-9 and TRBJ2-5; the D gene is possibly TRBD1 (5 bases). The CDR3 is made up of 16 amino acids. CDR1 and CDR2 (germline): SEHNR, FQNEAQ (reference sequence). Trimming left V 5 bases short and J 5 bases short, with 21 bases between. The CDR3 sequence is CASSHGLGVVGETQYF. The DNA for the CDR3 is TGTGCCAGCAGCCACGGATTAGGGGTAGTAGGGGAGACCCAGTACTTC.

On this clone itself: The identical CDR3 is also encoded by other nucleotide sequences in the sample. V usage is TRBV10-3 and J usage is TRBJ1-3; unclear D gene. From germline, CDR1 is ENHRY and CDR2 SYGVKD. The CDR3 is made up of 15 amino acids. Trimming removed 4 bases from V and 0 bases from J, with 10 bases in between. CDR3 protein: CAISGAGDSGNTIYF. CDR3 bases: TGTGCCATCAGTGGGGCCGGAGACTCTGGAAACACCATATATTTT.

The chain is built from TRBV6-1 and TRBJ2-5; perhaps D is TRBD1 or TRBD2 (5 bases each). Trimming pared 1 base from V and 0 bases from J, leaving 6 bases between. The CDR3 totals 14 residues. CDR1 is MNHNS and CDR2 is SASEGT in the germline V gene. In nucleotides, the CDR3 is TGTGCCAGCAGTGAAGGGGGGAACCAAGAGACCCAGTACTTC. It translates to CASSEGGNQETQYF.

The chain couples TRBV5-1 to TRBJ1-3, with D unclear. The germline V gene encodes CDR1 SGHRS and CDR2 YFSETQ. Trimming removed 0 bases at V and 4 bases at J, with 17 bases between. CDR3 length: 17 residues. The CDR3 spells CASSLAGERTGGNTIYF. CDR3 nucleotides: TGCGCCAGCAGCTTGGCCGGCGAAAGGACGGGAGGAAACACCATATATTTT. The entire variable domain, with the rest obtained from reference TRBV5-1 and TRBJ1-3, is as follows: KAGVTQTPRYLIKTRGQQVTLSCSPISGHRSVSWYQQTPGQGLQFLFEYFSETQRNKGNFPGRFSGRQFSNSRSEMNVSTLELGDSALYLCASSLAGERTGGNTIYFGEGSWLTVV.

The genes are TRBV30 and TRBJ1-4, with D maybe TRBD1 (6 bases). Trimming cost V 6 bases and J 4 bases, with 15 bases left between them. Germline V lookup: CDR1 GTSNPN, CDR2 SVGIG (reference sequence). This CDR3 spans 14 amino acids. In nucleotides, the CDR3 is TGTGCCTGTTCTCCCGGGGGCGTTAATGAAAAACTGTTTTTT. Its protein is CACSPGGVNEKLFF.

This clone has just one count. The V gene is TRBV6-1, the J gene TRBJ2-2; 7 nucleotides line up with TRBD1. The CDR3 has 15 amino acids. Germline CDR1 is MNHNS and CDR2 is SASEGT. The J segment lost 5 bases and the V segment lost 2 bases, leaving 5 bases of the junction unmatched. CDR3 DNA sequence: TGTGCCAGCAGTGAAAGGACAGGCCTTACCGGGGAGCTGTTTTTT. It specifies CASSERTGLTGELFF.

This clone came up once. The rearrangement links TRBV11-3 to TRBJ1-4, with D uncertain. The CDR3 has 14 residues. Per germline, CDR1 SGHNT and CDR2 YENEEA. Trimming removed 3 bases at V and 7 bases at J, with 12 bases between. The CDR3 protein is CASSFFWRGEKLFF. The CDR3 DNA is TGTGCCAGCAGCTTTTTTTGGCGCGGTGAAAAACTGTTTTTT. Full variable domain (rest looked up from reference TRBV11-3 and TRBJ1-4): EAGVVQSPRYKIIEKKQPVAFWCNPISGHNTLYWYLQNLGQGPELLIRYENEEAVDDSQLPKDRFSAERLKGVDSTLKIQPAELGDSAVYLCASSFFWRGEKLFFGSGTQLSVL.

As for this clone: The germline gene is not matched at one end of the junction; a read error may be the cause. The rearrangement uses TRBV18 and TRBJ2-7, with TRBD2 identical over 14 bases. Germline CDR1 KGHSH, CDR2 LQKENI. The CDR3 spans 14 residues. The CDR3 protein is CASSPPGLAGEPTF. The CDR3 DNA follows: TGTGCCAGCTCACCACCGGGACTAGCGGGAGAGCCCACTTTC.

CDR3 nucleotides: TGTGCCAGCAGTCATGGACTAGCGGGGAAATACAATGAGCAGTTCTTC. Translation gives CASSHGLAGKYNEQFF. The chain links TRBV6-2 or TRBV6-3 to TRBJ2-1; 12 positions match TRBD2. The ends lost 5 bases at V and 4 bases at J; junction bases unmatched: 6. This CDR3 comprises 16 residues. The germline gives CDR1 MNHEY, CDR2 SVGEGT.

CDR3 amino acids: CASSHGTEAGYTF. In DNA form, the CDR3 reads TGCGCCAGCAGCCACGGGACAGAGGCTGGCTACACCTTC. V is TRBV5-1 and J is TRBJ1-2; the match to TRBD1 covers 7 bases. The CDR3 is 13 amino acids. Germline lookup yields CDR1 SGHRS and CDR2 YFSETQ. J lost 7 bases, V lost 4 bases, and 7 bases had no gene match.